What follows describes a single TCR beta chain. TCRdb keeps only in-frame clones here, not all; method: immunoSEQ multiplex PCR. The sample shows about 85,000 clones, over 90% of them seen only once. The data originate from a study of PD-1 blockade in classical Hodgkin lymphoma. Each patient relapsed following autologous stem cell transplantation, and prior brentuximab vedotin exposure differed. CDR1 and CDR2 from the germline V gene are MDHEN and SYDVKM. The CDR3 has 14 residues. V lost 1 base and J lost 4, with 7 bases in between. The TCR originated in a human donor with classical Hodgkin lymphoma. The source material was peripheral blood mononuclear cells (PBMCs), sampled before the second cycle of nivolumab. V and J are TRBV28 and TRBJ1-4; no reliable D call. The CDR3 reads CASSLFRVNEKLFF. CDR3 DNA sequence: TGTGCCAGCAGTTTATTTAGGGTTAATGAAAAACTGTTTTTT. The complete variable domain, with remaining parts taken from reference TRBV28 and TRBJ1-4, reads DVKVTQSSRYLVKRTGEKVFLECVQDMDHENMFWYRQDPGLGLRLIYFSYDVKMKEKGDIPEGYSVSREKKERFSLILESASTNQTSMYLCASSLFRVNEKLFFGSGTQLSVL.